The 21 T cell receptor beta chains below come from one sample, sequenced in a study of blood T cell repertoires in COVID-19. The method was immunoSEQ multiplex PCR; TCRdb's version includes in-frame clones alone and lacks a portion of them. The profile shows roughly 190,000 clones, about 95% of them singletons. Sequenced material: peripheral blood. These receptors all stem from a man aged 25-40 years with COVID-19, enrolled during active disease.

J is TRBJ1-6 and V is TRBV6-4; D is perhaps TRBD1 (6 bases). Between the trimmed V and J ends, which lost 9 bases and 4 bases, there was a span of 19 bases. The CDR3 loop spans 16 amino acids. Germline CDR1 and CDR2: MRHNA and SNTAGT. CDR3 sequence reads: CASFYPGHQYNSPLHF. The CDR3 DNA sequence: TGTGCCAGTTTCTATCCGGGACACCAGTATAATTCACCCCTCCACTTT.

This sequence joins TRBV3-1 (or the pseudogene TRBV3-2) and TRBJ2-3; 11 bases agree with TRBD1. Losses at the gene ends were 4 bases for V and 6 bases for J; bases not matched to a gene: 6. The CDR3 is 15 residues long. CDR1 is LGHDT, CDR2 YNNKEL, per germline (reference sequence). CDR3 region: CASSPGQGGGDTQYF. CDR3 DNA sequence: TGTGCCAGCAGCCCGGGACAGGGGGGCGGTGATACGCAGTATTTT.

The V and J genes are TRBV29-1 and TRBJ1-4; tentatively, D is TRBD1 (5 bases). This CDR3 has 14 residues. Trimming removed 6 bases at V and 3 bases at J, with 14 bases between. The germline V gene has CDR1 SQVTM and CDR2 ANQGSEA. The CDR3, as DNA: TGCAGCGTGGACTCGGGGGGAGCTAATGAAAAACTGTTTTTT. It specifies CSVDSGGANEKLFF.

This chain connects TRBV9 to TRBJ1-2; 8 positions match TRBD1. Germline-derived CDR1 and CDR2 are SGDLS and YYNGEE. CDR3 length: 15 amino acids. The trim removed 0 bases at V and 2 bases at J, leaving 3 bases unmatched. CDR3 in DNA: TGTGCCAGCAGCGTAGGGACAGGGACGAACTATGGCTACACCTTC. Protein product: CASSVGTGTNYGYTF.

V usage is TRBV3-1 (or the pseudogene TRBV3-2) and J usage is TRBJ1-3, with TRBD1 identical over 9 bases. The CDR3 length is 17 residues. The germline V gene has CDR1 LGHDT and CDR2 YNNKEL (reference sequence). The V segment lost 0 bases and the J segment 2 bases; nucleotides outside the gene matches: 5. DNA of the CDR3: TGTGCCAGCAGCCAAGAGGGACAGGGTCGCACTGGAAACACCATATATTTT. The encoded protein is CASSQEGQGRTGNTIYF.

CDR3 protein: CASSLVPGFHEQYF. Written as DNA, the CDR3 is TGTGCCAGCAGCTTAGTTCCAGGGTTCCACGAGCAGTACTTC. The chain joins TRBV7-2 to TRBJ2-7, with D perhaps matching TRBD1 (5 bases). V was shortened by 1 base and J by 5 bases, with 12 bases between the two germline ends. The CDR3 spans 14 residues. The V gene's germline CDR1 is SGHTA and CDR2 FQGNSA.

This chain joins TRBV18 and TRBJ2-3, with 9 bases matching TRBD2. Germline CDR1 and CDR2: KGHSH and LQKENI. Trimming at V came to 5 bases and at J to 8 bases, leaving 14 bases not matched to a gene. CDR3 length: 16 amino acids. In nucleotides, the CDR3 is TGTGCCAGCTCAACGACCCCTAGCGGGGACGGGTTTACGCAGTATTTT. Protein product: CASSTTPSGDGFTQYF. Supplemented by reference TRBV18 and TRBJ2-3, the full variable domain reads NAGVMQNPRHLVRRRGQEARLRCSPMKGHSHVYWYRQLPEEGLKFMVYLQKENIIDESGMPKERFSAEFPKEGPSILRIQQVVRGDSAAYFCASSTTPSGDGFTQYFGPGTRLTVL.

This clone was seen a single time. The chain joins TRBV19 to TRBJ1-1; no clear D gene. There are 15 residues in the CDR3. The V end was cut by 3 bases, the J end by 1 base, with 12 bases between. CDR1 and CDR2 from the germline V gene are LNHDA and SQIVND (reference sequence). The DNA for the CDR3 is TGTGCCAGTAGTATTACTCTTGCCCAGAACACTGAAGCTTTCTTT. It is translated as CASSITLAQNTEAFF.

This CDR3 is CASSSQGQWADTIYF. DNA of the CDR3: TGCGCCAGCAGCTCACAGGGGCAGTGGGCCGACACCATATATTTT. The chain recombines TRBV4-1 with TRBJ1-3; 7 nucleotides line up with TRBD1. The CDR3 is 15 residues long. Germline V lookup: CDR1 MGHRA, CDR2 YSYEKL. The V and J ends lost 5 bases and 8 bases, in that order; junction bases with no gene match: 12.

This rearrangement joins TRBV14 to TRBJ1-2, with 7 bases fitting TRBD1. The junction had 6 bases not matched to a gene; V was cut back by 2 bases and J by 3 bases. The germline CDR1 and CDR2 sequences are SGHDN and FVKESK. CDR3 size: 15 residues. CDR3 sequence reads: CASSQPGQSYYGYTF. The CDR3 DNA reads as TGTGCCAGCAGCCAACCGGGACAGTCATACTATGGCTACACCTTC.

The chain links TRBV5-1 to TRBJ2-7; 12 nucleotides agree with TRBD1. This CDR3 spans 17 amino acids. J lost 5 bases, V lost 0 bases, and 9 bases had no gene match. Per germline, CDR1 SGHRS and CDR2 YFSETQ. As DNA, the CDR3 is TGCGCCAGCAGCTTGGATCCCCGGGACAGGGGGCTTGACGAGCAGTACTTC. Translation gives CASSLDPRDRGLDEQYF.

The chain recombines TRBV28 with TRBJ1-2, with D possibly matching TRBD1 (5 bases). The V end lost 6 bases, the J end lost 2 bases, and 7 bases lay between the germline ends. The CDR3 is made up of 12 amino acids. Germline V lookup: CDR1 MDHEN, CDR2 SYDVKM. The CDR3 spells CASRQGNYGYTF. The CDR3 region has the DNA TGTGCCAGCAGGCAGGGCAACTATGGCTACACCTTC.

This chain uses TRBV5-4 with TRBJ2-2; tentative D call: TRBD2 (5 bases). Germline CDR1 SGHNT, CDR2 YYREEE (reference sequence). The V and J ends lost 4 bases and 0 bases respectively, with 10 bases between them. CDR3 length equals 15 residues. Written as DNA, the CDR3 is TGTGCCAGCAGCCAAGGGAGTTCGAACACCGGGGAGCTGTTTTTT. Protein sequence: CASSQGSSNTGELFF.

This clone occurred once. The chain recombines TRBV28 with TRBJ1-1; TRBD1 matches at 7 bases. J gave up 2 bases and V 2 bases, and 5 bases lay outside the gene matches. The CDR3 is 15 amino acids. CDR1 and CDR2 from the germline V gene are MDHEN and SYDVKM. The CDR3 here is CASSLRPGGNTEAFF. The CDR3 DNA reads as TGTGCCAGCAGTTTACGACCAGGGGGTAACACTGAAGCTTTCTTT.

The CDR3 is CASSQPLAGGTDTQYF. The DNA for the CDR3 is TGTGCCAGCAGCCAACCCCTAGCGGGGGGCACAGATACGCAGTATTTT. The J gene is TRBJ2-3, the V gene TRBV3-1 (or the pseudogene TRBV3-2); 10 bases align to TRBD2. Per germline, CDR1 LGHDT and CDR2 YNNKEL (reference sequence). The length of the CDR3 is 16 residues. J lost 1 base, V lost 2 bases, and 3 bases had no gene match.

The chain uses TRBV21-1 and TRBJ1-5; the table gives TRBD1 as D, unverified against the DNA. TRBV21-1 constitutes a pseudogene. The CDR3 extends over 15 amino acids. CDR3 protein: CASSPPTVSNQPQHF. CDR3 nucleotide sequence: TGTGCCAGCAGCCCCCCGACAGTTAGCAATCAGCCCCAGCATTTT.

The chain recombines TRBV3-1 (or the pseudogene TRBV3-2) with TRBJ1-3; 12 nucleotides agree with TRBD1. The CDR3 length is 19 residues. V gave up 7 bases and J gave up 4 bases; unmatched junction bases: 17. The germline CDR1 and CDR2 sequences are LGHDT and YNNKEL (reference sequence). CDR3 amino acids: CASTSRDRGPEISGNTIYF. The CDR3 coding sequence is TGTGCCAGCACCTCCCGGGACAGGGGGCCGGAGATCTCAGGAAACACCATATATTTT.

The V gene is TRBV5-4, the J gene TRBJ2-1; TRBD1 is a possible D gene (5 bases). V was cut by 9 bases and J by 4 bases, with 17 bases left in between. This CDR3 region has 14 residues. The germline CDR1 and CDR2 sequences are SGHNT and YYREEE (reference sequence). CDR3 in amino acids: CATLQGKTYNEQFF. CDR3 nucleotide sequence: TGTGCCACCCTGCAGGGAAAAACGTACAATGAGCAGTTCTTC.

The chain combines TRBV25-1 with TRBJ2-7; perhaps TRBD2 as D (6 bases). From germline, CDR1 is MGHDK and CDR2 SYGVNS. Trimming removed 4 bases at V and 3 bases at J, with 19 bases between. The length of the CDR3 is 16 residues. The CDR3 DNA reads TGTGCCAGCAGTGGTCCTACGCGGGGAAAGGACTACGAGCAGTACTTC. This translates into CASSGPTRGKDYEQYF.

The chain has TRBV30 and TRBJ1-1; D is undetermined. V was trimmed by 4 bases and J by 5 bases, leaving 14 bases between them. CDR3 size: 13 residues. Germline CDR1 reads GTSNPN; CDR2 reads SVGIG (reference sequence). The CDR3 DNA sequence: TGTGCCTGGACTAGAACGTTGGATACTGAAGCTTTCTTT. Translation: CAWTRTLDTEAFF.

The chain couples TRBV9 to TRBJ2-1, with 11 bases fitting TRBD2. The CDR3 sequence is 16 residues long. V lost 4 bases to trimming and J lost 4 bases; unmatched junction nucleotides: 7. Germline-derived CDR1 and CDR2 are SGDLS and YYNGEE. CDR3 amino acids: CASSSRGTSGYNEQFF. DNA of the CDR3: TGTGCCAGCAGCTCACGCGGGACTAGCGGATACAATGAGCAGTTCTTC. Supplemented by reference TRBV9 and TRBJ2-1, the full variable domain reads DSGVTQTPKHLITATGQRVTLRCSPRSGDLSVYWYQQSLDQGLQFLIQYYNGEERAKGNILERFSAQQFPDLHSELNLSSLELGDSALYFCASSSRGTSGYNEQFFGPGTRLTVL.